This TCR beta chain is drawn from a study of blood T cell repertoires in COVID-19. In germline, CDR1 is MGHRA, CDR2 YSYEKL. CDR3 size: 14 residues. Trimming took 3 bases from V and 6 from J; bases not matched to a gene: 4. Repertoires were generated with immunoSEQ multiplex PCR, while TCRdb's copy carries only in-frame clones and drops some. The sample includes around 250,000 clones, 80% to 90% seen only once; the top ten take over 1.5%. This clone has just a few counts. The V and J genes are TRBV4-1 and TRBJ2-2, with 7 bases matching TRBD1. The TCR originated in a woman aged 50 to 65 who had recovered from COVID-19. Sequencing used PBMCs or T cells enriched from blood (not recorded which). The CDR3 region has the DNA TGCGCCAGCAGCCAGGTAGGGGGCTCCGGGGAGCTGTTTTTT. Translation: CASSQVGGSGELFF.